This TCR beta chain was sequenced during a study of cytomegalovirus exposure and HLA in healthy donors. PCR employed 60 Vbeta and 13 Jbeta primers. Here immunoSEQ multiplex PCR was the method, and the copy in TCRdb shows in-frame clones only, minus some. This sample carries roughly 200,000 clones, about 83% of them seen once, and the ten largest clones take approximately 2.9%. This CDR3 contains 10 residues. Germline V gene data show CDR1 as DFQATT and CDR2 as SNEGSKA (reference sequence). V was clipped by 5 bases and J by 13 bases, with 12 bases between them. This TCR derives from a female donor in good health and CMV-seronegative. The sequenced material came from PBMCs. This chain joins TRBV20-1 and TRBJ2-1; tentatively, D is TRBD1 (6 bases). The CDR3 DNA sequence: TGCAGTGCTCAAGACAGGTTTCAGTTCTTC. This gives the protein CSAQDRFQFF.